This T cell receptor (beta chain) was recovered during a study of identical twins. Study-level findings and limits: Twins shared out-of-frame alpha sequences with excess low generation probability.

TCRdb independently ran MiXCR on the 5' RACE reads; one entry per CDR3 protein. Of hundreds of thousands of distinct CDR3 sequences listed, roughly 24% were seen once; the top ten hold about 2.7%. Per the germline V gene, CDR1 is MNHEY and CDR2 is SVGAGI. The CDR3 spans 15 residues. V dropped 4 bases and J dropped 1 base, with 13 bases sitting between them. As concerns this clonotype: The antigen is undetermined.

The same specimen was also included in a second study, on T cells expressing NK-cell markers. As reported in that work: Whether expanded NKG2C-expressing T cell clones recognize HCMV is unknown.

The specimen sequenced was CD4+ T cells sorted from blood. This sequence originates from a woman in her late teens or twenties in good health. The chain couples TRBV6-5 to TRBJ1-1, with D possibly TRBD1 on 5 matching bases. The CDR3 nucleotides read TGTGCCAGCAGTTCCTCGAAGGGGTCGAACACTGAAGCTTTCTTT. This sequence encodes CASSSSKGSNTEAFF.